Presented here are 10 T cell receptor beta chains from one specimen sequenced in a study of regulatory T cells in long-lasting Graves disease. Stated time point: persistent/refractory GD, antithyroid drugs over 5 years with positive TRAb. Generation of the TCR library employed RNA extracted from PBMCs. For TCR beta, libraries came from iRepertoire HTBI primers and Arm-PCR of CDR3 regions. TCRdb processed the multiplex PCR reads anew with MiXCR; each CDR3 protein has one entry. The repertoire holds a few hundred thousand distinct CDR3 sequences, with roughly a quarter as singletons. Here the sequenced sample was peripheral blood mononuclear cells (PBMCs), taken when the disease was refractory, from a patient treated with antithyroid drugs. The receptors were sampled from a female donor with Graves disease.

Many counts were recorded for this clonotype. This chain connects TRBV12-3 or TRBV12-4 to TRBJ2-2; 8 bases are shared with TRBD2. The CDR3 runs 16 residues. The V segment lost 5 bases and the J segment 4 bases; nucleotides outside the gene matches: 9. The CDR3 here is CASSESGTSFTGELFF. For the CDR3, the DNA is TGTGCCAGCAGTGAATCCGGGACTAGTTTCACCGGGGAGCTGTTTTTT.

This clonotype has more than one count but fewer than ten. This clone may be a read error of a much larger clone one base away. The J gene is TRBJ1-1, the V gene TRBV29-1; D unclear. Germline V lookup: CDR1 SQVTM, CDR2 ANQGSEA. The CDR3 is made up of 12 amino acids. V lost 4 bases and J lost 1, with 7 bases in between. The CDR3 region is CSVALWNTEAFF. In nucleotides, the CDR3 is TGCAGCGTTGCCCTCTGGAACACTGAAGCTTTCTTT.

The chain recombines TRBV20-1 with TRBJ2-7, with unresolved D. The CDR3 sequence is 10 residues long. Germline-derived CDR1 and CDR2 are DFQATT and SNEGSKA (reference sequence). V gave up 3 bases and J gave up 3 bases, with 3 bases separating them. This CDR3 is CSASGYEQYF. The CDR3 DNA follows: TGCAGTGCTAGCGGCTACGAGCAGTACTTC.

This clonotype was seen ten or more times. The CDR3 nucleotides are TGTGCCAGCAGTTTTGATGAGGCAGGACCTTCCTACGAGCAGTACTTC. Its translation: CASSFDEAGPSYEQYF. The chain recombines TRBV28 with TRBJ2-7; D is undetermined. V dropped 3 bases and J dropped 1 base, with 16 bases sitting between them. CDR1 MDHEN and CDR2 SYDVKM come from the germline V gene. The CDR3 is 16 amino acids.

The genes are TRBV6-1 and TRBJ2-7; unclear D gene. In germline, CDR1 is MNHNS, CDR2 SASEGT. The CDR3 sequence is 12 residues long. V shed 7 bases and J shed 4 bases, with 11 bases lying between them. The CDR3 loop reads CASKEYGYEQYF. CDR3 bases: TGTGCCAGCAAAGAGTATGGTTACGAGCAGTACTTC.

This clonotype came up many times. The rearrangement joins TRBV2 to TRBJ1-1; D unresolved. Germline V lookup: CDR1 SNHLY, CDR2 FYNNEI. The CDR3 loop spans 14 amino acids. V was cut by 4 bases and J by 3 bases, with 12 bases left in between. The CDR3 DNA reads TGTGCCAGCAGTGCAAAGGTGTCTGACACTGAAGCTTTCTTT. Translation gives CASSAKVSDTEAFF.

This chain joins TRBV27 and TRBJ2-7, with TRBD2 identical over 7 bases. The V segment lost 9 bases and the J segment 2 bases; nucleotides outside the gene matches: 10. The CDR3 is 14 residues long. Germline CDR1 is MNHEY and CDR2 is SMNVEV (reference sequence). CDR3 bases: TGTGCCAGTCTCCTACTAGCGAACCCCTACGAGCAGTACTTC. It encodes CASLLLANPYEQYF.

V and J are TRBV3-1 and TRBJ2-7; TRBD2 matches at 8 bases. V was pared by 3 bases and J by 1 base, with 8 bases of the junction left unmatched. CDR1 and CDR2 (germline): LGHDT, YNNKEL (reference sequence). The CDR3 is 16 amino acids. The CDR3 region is CASSHFRTSFSYEQYF. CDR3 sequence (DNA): TGTGCCAGCAGCCATTTTCGGACTAGCTTTTCCTACGAGCAGTACTTC.

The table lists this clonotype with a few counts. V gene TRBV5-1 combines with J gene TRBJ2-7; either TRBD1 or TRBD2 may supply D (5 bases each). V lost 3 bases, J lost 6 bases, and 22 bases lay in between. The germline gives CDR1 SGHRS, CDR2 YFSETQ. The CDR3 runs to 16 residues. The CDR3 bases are TGCGCCAGCAGCTGGACCGGGACGGCCAGCTCGTCCGAGCAGTACTTC. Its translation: CASSWTGTASSSEQYF.

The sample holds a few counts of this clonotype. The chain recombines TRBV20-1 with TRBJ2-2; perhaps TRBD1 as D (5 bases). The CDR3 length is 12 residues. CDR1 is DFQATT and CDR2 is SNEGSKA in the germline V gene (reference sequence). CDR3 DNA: TGCAGCGCGACAGAGAACACCGGGGAGCTGTTTTTT. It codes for CSATENTGELFF.